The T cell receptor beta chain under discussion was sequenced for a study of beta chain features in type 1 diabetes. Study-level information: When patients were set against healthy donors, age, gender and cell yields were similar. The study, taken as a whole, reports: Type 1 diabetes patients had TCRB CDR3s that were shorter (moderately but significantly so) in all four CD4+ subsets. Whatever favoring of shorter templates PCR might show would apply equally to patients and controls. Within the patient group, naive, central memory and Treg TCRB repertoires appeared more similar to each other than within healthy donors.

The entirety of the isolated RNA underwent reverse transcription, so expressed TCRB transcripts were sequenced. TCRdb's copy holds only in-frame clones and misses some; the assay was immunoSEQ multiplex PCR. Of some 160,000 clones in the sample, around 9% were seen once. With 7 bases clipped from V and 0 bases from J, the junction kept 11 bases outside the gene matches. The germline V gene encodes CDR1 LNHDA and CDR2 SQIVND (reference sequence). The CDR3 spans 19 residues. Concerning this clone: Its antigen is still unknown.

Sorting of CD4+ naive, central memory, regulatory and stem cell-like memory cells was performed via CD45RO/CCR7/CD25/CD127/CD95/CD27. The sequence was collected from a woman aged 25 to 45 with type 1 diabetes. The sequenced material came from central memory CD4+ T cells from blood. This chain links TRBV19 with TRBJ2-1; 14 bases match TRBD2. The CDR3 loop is CASTPARTSGRYSYNEQFF. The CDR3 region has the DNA TGTGCCAGTACTCCCGCTCGGACTAGCGGGAGGTACTCCTACAATGAGCAGTTCTTC.